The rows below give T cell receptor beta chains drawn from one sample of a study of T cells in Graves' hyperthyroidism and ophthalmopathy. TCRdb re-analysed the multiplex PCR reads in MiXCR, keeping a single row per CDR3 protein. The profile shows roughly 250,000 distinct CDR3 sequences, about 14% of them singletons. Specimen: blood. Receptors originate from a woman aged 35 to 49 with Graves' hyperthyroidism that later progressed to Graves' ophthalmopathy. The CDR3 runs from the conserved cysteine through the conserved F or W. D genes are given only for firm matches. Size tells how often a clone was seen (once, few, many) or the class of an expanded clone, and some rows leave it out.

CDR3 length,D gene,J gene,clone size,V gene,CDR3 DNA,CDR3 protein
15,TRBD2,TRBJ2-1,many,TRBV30,TGTGCCTGGAGTGGACTAGCGGGCCACCGGCATGAGCAGTTCTTC,CAWSGLAGHRHEQFF
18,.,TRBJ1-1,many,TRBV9,TGTGCCAGCAGCGTAGCCCCCATGGACAGCCGATTGAACACTGAAGCTTTCTTT,CASSVAPMDSRLNTEAFF
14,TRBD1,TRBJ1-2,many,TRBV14,TGTGCCAGCAGTTTCGGGACAGACCACTATGGCTACACCTTC,CASSFGTDHYGYTF
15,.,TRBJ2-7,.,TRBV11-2,TGTGCCAGCAGCTTGGGGGGGCAGGCGGGATACGAGCAGTACTTC,CASSLGGQAGYEQYF
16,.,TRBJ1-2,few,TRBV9,TGTGCCAGCAGCGTAGTGCCTCCGAGCCCTAACTATGGCTACACCTTC,CASSVVPPSPNYGYTF
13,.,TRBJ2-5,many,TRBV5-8,TGTGCCAGTTCAGGGGATATAAGGGAGACCCAGTACTTC,CASSGDIRETQYF
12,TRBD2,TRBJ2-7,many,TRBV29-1,TGCAGCGTCGCTACTAGCGGCTACGAGCAGTACTTC,CSVATSGYEQYF
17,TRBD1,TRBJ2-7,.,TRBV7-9,TGTGCCAGCAGCGAACTCCTTGGACAGGTTATCTCCTACGAGCACTACTTT,CASSELLGQVISYEHYF
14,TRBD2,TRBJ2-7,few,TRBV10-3,TGTGCCATCAGCTTAGCGGGAGTGGTTTACGAGCAGTACTTC,CAISLAGVVYEQYF
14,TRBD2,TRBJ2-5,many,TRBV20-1,TGCAGTGCTAGGAGCGGGAGGGTCGGAGAGACCCAGTACTTC,CSARSGRVGETQYF
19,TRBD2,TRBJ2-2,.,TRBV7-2,TGTGCCAGCAGCCGTCGACTAGCGGGAGAGGGGGGGAACACCGGGGAGCTGTTTTTT,CASSRRLAGEGGNTGELFF
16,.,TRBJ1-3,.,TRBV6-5,TGTGCCAGCAGTTACTCGAGTATCTCTCTGGAAAACACCATATATTTT,CASSYSSISLENTIYF
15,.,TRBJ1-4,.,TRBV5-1,TGCGCCAGCAGCTCCCTGGGGGGCTCCAATGGAAAACTGTTTTTT,CASSSLGGSNGKLFF
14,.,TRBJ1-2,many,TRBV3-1,TGTGCCAGCAGCCGAGGTGGATCTAACTATGGCTACACCTTC,CASSRGGSNYGYTF
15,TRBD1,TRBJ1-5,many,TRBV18,TGTGCCAGCTCACGGACAGGATTTAGCAATCAGCCCCAGCATTTT,CASSRTGFSNQPQHF
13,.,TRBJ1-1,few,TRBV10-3,TGTGCCATCAGGACAGAGATGAACACTGAAGCTTTCTTT,CAIRTEMNTEAFF
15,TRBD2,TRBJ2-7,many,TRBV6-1,TGTGCCAGCAGGTTATGGAGCGGGGGGACCTACGAGCAGTACTTC,CASRLWSGGTYEQYF
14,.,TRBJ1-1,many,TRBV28,TGTGCCAGCAGTTTATGGGGGGCTATCACTGAAGCTTTCTTT,CASSLWGAITEAFF
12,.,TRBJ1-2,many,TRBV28,TGTGCCAGCAGTTTAGTAGGGCTTGGCTACACCTTC,CASSLVGLGYTF
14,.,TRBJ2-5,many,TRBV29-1,TGCAGCGTTGTTTTAGGATTCGGACAAGAGACCCAGTACTTC,CSVVLGFGQETQYF
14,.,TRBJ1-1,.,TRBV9,TGTGCCAGCAGCGTAGTTTCAGGGTTCGGTGAAGCTTTCTTT,CASSVVSGFGEAFF
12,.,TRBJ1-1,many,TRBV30,TGTGCCTGGAGTTGGAGATACACTGAAGCTTTCTTT,CAWSWRYTEAFF